These 18 T cell receptor beta chains were all obtained from the same sample, sequenced in a study of blood T cell repertoires in COVID-19. Repertoires were generated with immunoSEQ multiplex PCR, while TCRdb's copy carries only in-frame clones and drops some. The sample yields about 83,000 clones, around 90% seen once. Sample: peripheral blood. The receptors come from a woman aged 50 to 60 with active or convalescent COVID-19.

This clone was observed a handful of times. This chain uses TRBV10-3 with TRBJ2-7, with 12 bases aligning to TRBD2. There are 14 residues in the CDR3. After removal of 7 bases from V and 3 bases from J, the junction contained 4 bases not matched to a gene. Per the germline V gene, CDR1 is ENHRY and CDR2 is SYGVKD. The CDR3 DNA sequence: TGTGCCATCAAGGAGACTAGCGGGGGCTACGAGCAGTACTTC. Its translation: CAIKETSGGYEQYF.

The chain has TRBV6-5 and TRBJ1-1, with D tentatively TRBD1 (6 bases). CDR1 and CDR2 from the germline V gene are MNHEY and SVGAGI. Deletions cut 4 bases from V and 0 bases from J, with 15 bases between. The CDR3 covers 16 residues. The CDR3 DNA is TGTGCCAGCAGTTTGGAGGGGGGGAGATTGAACACTGAAGCTTTCTTT. This codes for CASSLEGGRLNTEAFF.

The rearrangement joins TRBV6-5 to TRBJ1-4; 8 nucleotides line up with TRBD1. Per germline, CDR1 MNHEY and CDR2 SVGAGI. The V and J ends lost 8 bases and 0 bases, in that order; junction bases with no gene match: 5. CDR3 length: 15 residues. In DNA form, the CDR3 reads TGTGCCAGCCGTTGGGGACAGGCAACTAATGAAAAACTGTTTTTT. It encodes CASRWGQATNEKLFF.

This clone is a singleton in its sample. This sequence joins TRBV12-3 or TRBV12-4 and TRBJ1-2; 9 nucleotides match TRBD1. This CDR3 contains 13 residues. Trimming took 3 bases from V and 5 from J; bases not matched to a gene: 1. The DNA of the CDR3 is TGTGCCAGCAGTTTCGGGACAGGGTATGGCTACACCTTC. It is translated as CASSFGTGYGYTF.

This chain links TRBV29-1 with TRBJ1-1; the D is unclear. The CDR3 spans 11 residues. Trimming removed 5 bases at V and 3 bases at J, with 7 bases between. Germline V gene data show CDR1 as SQVTM and CDR2 as ANQGSEA. CDR3 protein: CSVSTYTEAFF. CDR3 DNA sequence: TGCAGCGTTTCAACATACACTGAAGCTTTCTTT.

J is TRBJ1-2 and V is TRBV3-1 (or the pseudogene TRBV3-2), with 7 bases that match TRBD1. Trimming at V came to 1 base and at J to 4 bases, leaving 3 bases not matched to a gene. Germline CDR1 and CDR2: LGHDT and YNNKEL (reference sequence). The CDR3 length is 14 residues. Written as DNA, the CDR3 is TGTGCCAGCAGCCAAGGACAGGGAGGCTATGGCTACACCTTC. Residues: CASSQGQGGYGYTF.

By frequency in the sample, this clone is large. CDR3 amino acids: CASSLEQGMGETQYF. CDR3 sequence (DNA): TGTGCCAGCAGCTTAGAACAGGGAATGGGAGAGACCCAGTACTTC. The V and J genes are TRBV7-9 and TRBJ2-5; possible D gene TRBD1, 6 bases. The germline gives CDR1 SEHNR, CDR2 FQNEAQ (reference sequence). This CDR3 contains 15 residues. V was shortened by 1 base and J by 4 bases, with 13 bases between the two germline ends.

This chain uses TRBV24-1 with TRBJ2-3, with no clear D. Trimming removed 0 bases at V and 0 bases at J, with 9 bases between. The V gene's germline CDR1 is KGHDR and CDR2 SFDVKD. The CDR3 consists of 16 residues. CDR3: CATSDLPTKSTDTQYF. Here the CDR3 DNA reads TGTGCCACCAGTGATTTGCCCACTAAGAGCACAGATACGCAGTATTTT.

The chain has TRBV6-5 and TRBJ2-7; a weak D match, TRBD2 (6 bases). This CDR3 contains 15 residues. CDR1 MNHEY and CDR2 SVGAGI come from the germline V gene. The V and J ends lost 10 bases and 2 bases respectively, with 21 bases between them. This chain's CDR3 is CATTTRGSDPYEQYF. CDR3 in DNA: TGTGCCACCACTACCCGGGGGAGCGATCCCTACGAGCAGTACTTC.

This chain uses TRBV18 with TRBJ2-1; tentatively, D is TRBD1 (6 bases). Germline CDR1 and CDR2: KGHSH and LQKENI. Trimming pared 2 bases from V and 8 bases from J, leaving 10 bases between. This CDR3 has 13 amino acids. The DNA for the CDR3 is TGTGCCAGCTCACCAACAGGGCTGGATGAGCAGTTCTTC. Translation gives CASSPTGLDEQFF.

The chain carries TRBV21-1 and TRBJ2-1; the DNA was not used to check the table's D call, TRBD1. TRBV21-1 is an annotated pseudogene. This CDR3 contains 15 residues. CDR3 in amino acids: CASSFDRVVPNEQFF. As DNA, the CDR3 is TGTGCCAGCAGCTTCGACAGGGTGGTTCCGAATGAGCAGTTCTTC.

The DNA of the CDR3 is TGTGCCAGTAGTATATCTACAGGGGTCACTGAAGCTTTCTTT. Its translation is CASSISTGVTEAFF. This chain connects TRBV19 to TRBJ1-1; 7 bases align to TRBD1. Germline V gene sequence: CDR1 LNHDA, CDR2 SQIVND (reference sequence). The CDR3 covers 14 residues. V trimming: 2 bases; J trimming: 4 bases; junction bases outside the gene matches: 4.

V usage is TRBV5-6 and J usage is TRBJ2-1; D is possibly TRBD1 (5 bases). This CDR3 spans 15 amino acids. V lost 3 bases and J 0 bases, leaving 10 bases between the germline ends. Germline-derived CDR1 and CDR2 are SGHDT and YYEEEE. CDR3 nucleotides: TGTGCCAGCAGCTCCTACAGGAGCTCCTACAATGAGCAGTTCTTC. It is translated as CASSSYRSSYNEQFF.

V gene TRBV5-1 combines with J gene TRBJ2-7; the D is unclear. Trimming pared 6 bases from V and 5 bases from J, leaving 9 bases between. This CDR3 comprises 11 residues. Germline lookup yields CDR1 SGHRS and CDR2 YFSETQ. The CDR3 DNA sequence: TGCGCCAGCATCTCCTGGCACGAGCAGTACTTC. Translating gives CASISWHEQYF. Together with reference TRBV5-1 and TRBJ2-7, the CDR3 gives the full variable domain: KAGVTQTPRYLIKTRGQQVTLSCSPISGHRSVSWYQQTPGQGLQFLFEYFSETQRNKGNFPGRFSGRQFSNSRSEMNVSTLELGDSALYLCASISWHEQYFGPGTRLTVT.

In the case of this clone: One end of the junction varies from germline; a read error may be responsible. The CDR3 loop is CAISDAGTPKGF. Here the CDR3 DNA reads TGTGCCATCAGTGATGCCGGGACTCCCAAGGGGTTT. The rearrangement links TRBV10-3 to TRBJ1-5; TRBD1 is a possible D gene (5 bases). The CDR3 is 12 residues long. Germline lookup yields CDR1 ENHRY and CDR2 SYGVKD.

The chain has TRBV30 and TRBJ1-5; TRBD1 agrees at 10 bases. Germline V gene sequence: CDR1 GTSNPN, CDR2 SVGIG (reference sequence). The CDR3 contains 14 residues. V shed 5 bases, J shed 3 bases, and the junction held 4 bases outside the gene matches. CDR3 bases: TGTGCCTGGTCGACAGGGGGCCTCAATCAGCCCCAGCATTTT. Its translation is CAWSTGGLNQPQHF.

There are a few counts of this clone. The chain recombines TRBV5-1 with TRBJ2-1; tentatively, D is TRBD1 (5 bases). V lost 7 bases, J lost 6 bases, and 14 bases lay in between. The CDR3 covers 13 residues. CDR1 is SGHRS and CDR2 is YFSETQ in the germline V gene. CDR3 nucleotides: TGCGCCAGCGCCTTGATTCAGGGCAATGAGCAGTTCTTC. Translated, it gives CASALIQGNEQFF.

DNA for the CDR3: TGTGCCAGCAGCCTCGGACAGGGAGGAGTAGATACGCAGTATTTT. This encodes CASSLGQGGVDTQYF. The V gene is TRBV7-2, the J gene TRBJ2-3; 8 nucleotides agree with TRBD1. The CDR3 totals 15 residues. Unmatched junction bases numbered 9, after V lost 5 bases and J lost 5 bases. Germline lookup yields CDR1 SGHTA and CDR2 FQGNSA.